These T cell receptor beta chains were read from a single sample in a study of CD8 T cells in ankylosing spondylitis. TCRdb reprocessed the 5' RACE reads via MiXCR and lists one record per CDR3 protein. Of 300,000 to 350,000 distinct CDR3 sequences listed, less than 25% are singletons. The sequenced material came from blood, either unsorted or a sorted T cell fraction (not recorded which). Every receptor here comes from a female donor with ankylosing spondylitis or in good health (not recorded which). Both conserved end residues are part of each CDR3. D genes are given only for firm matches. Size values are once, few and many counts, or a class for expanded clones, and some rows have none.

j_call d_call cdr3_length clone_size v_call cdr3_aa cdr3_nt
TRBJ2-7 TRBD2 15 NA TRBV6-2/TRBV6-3 CASSYSTGGSYEQYF TGTGCCAGCAGTTACTCCACGGGAGGGTCTTACGAGCAGTACTTC
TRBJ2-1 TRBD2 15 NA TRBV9 CASSVEGLAGDEQFF TGTGCCAGCAGCGTAGAGGGATTAGCGGGAGATGAGCAGTTCTTC
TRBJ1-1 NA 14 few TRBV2 CASSEQGRFAEAFF TGTGCCAGCAGTGAACAGGGGAGGTTCGCTGAAGCTTTCTTT
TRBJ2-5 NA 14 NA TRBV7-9 CASSTQGFQETQYF TGTGCCAGCAGCACTCAGGGGTTCCAAGAGACCCAGTACTTC
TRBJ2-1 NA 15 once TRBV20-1 CSARGAQGPGDEQFF TGCAGTGCCCGGGGGGCACAGGGGCCCGGGGATGAGCAGTTCTTC
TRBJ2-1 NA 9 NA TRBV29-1 CSVGGEQFF TGCAGCGTTGGAGGTGAGCAGTTCTTC
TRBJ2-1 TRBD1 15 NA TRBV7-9 CASSLRGNSYNEQFF TGTGCCAGCAGCCTCAGGGGGAACTCCTACAATGAGCAGTTCTTC
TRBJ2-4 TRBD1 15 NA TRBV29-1 CSVYTGAEAKNIQYF TGCAGCGTCTATACAGGGGCGGAGGCCAAAAACATTCAGTACTTC
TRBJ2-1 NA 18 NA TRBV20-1 CCARDSPRGGVGYNEQFF TGCTGTGCTAGAGATTCCCCTCGAGGCGGGGTAGGGTACAATGAGCAGTTCTTC
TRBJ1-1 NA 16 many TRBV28 CASSFVSIPMNTEAFF TGTGCCAGCAGTTTCGTCTCGATTCCCATGAACACTGAAGCTTTCTTT
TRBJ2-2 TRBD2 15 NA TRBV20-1 CSASRGRLGTGELFF TGCAGTGCTAGTCGCGGGAGGTTAGGCACCGGGGAGCTGTTTTTT
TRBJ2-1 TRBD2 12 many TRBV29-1 CSVLAGGHEQFF TGCAGCGTTCTAGCGGGTGGGCATGAGCAGTTCTTC
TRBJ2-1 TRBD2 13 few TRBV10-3 CAIGGLAGNEQFF TGTGCCATCGGGGGACTAGCGGGCAATGAGCAGTTCTTC
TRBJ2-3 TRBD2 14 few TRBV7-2 CASSRLASPDTQYF TGTGCCAGCAGCCGACTAGCGAGCCCAGATACGCAGTATTTT
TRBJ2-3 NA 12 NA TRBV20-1 CSAVPGGDTQYF TGCAGTGCTGTGCCGGGTGGGGATACGCAGTATTTT
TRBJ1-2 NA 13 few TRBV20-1 CSARDLGDTPTNF TGCAGTGCTAGAGATCTGGGGGACACACCGACGAACTTC
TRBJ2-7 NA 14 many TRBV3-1 CASSPPLMGYEQYF TGTGCCAGCAGCCCCCCCCTGATGGGCTACGAGCAGTACTTC
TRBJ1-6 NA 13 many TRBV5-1 CASSLDTESPLHF TGCGCCAGCAGCTTGGACACCGAGTCACCCCTCCACTTT
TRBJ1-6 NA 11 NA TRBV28 CASRENSPLHF TGTGCCAGCCGGGAAAATTCACCCCTCCACTTT
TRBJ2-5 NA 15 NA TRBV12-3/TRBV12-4 CASSPARGGRDTQYF TGTGCCAGCAGCCCAGCCAGAGGCGGACGAGACACCCAGTACTTC
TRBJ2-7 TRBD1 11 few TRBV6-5 CATTGAYEQYF TGTGCCACGACAGGGGCCTACGAGCAGTACTTC
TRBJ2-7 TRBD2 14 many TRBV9 CASSVGLAGVEQYF TGTGCCAGCAGCGTAGGACTAGCGGGAGTCGAGCAGTACTTC
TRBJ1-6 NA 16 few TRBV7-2 CASSPFGRAYNSPLHF TGTGCCAGCAGCCCCTTTGGGAGGGCCTATAATTCACCCCTCCACTTT
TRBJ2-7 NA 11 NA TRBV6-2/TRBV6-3 CATSRERSEYF TGTGCCACCTCAAGGGAGAGGTCGGAGTACTTC
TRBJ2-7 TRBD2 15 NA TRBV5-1 CASSPNAGGFYEQYF TGCGCCAGCAGCCCTAACGCGGGAGGCTTCTACGAGCAGTACTTC
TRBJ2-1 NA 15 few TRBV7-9 CASSRIYSRFSEQFF TGTGCCAGCAGCCGTATTTACTCCAGGTTCAGTGAGCAGTTCTTC
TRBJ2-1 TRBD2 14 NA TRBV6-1 CASKGTSGLNEQFF TGTGCCAGCAAGGGGACTAGCGGGTTAAATGAGCAGTTCTTC
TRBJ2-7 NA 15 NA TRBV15 CATSRDQGISYEQYF TGTGCCACCAGCAGAGACCAGGGTATTAGCTACGAGCAGTACTTC
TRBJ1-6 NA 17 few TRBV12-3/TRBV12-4 CASSLAYFDKLDSPLHF TGTGCCAGCAGTTTAGCGTACTTTGATAAGTTGGATTCACCCCTCCACTTT
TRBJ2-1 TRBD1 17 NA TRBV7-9 CASSLLPGQGRRGEQFF TGTGCCAGCAGCTTACTTCCGGGACAGGGTAGAAGGGGTGAGCAGTTCTTC
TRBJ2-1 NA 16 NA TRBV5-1 CASSLGRLNLYNEQFF TGCGCCAGCAGCTTGGGTCGGCTGAACCTCTACAATGAGCAGTTCTTC
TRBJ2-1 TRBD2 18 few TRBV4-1 CASSQGLAGGDRRGEQFF TGCGCCAGCAGCCAAGGTCTAGCGGGAGGGGATAGAAGGGGTGAGCAGTTCTTC
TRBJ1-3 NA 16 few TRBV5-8 CASSLVRVFSGNTIYF TGTGCCAGCAGCTTGGTTCGCGTATTCTCTGGAAACACCATATATTTT
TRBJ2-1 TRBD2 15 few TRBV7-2 CASSAPAGGYNEQFF TGTGCCAGCAGCGCCCCAGCGGGAGGGTACAATGAGCAGTTCTTC
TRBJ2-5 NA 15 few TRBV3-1 CASSQDRGNQETQYF TGTGCCAGCAGCCAAGATCGGGGGAATCAAGAGACCCAGTACTTC
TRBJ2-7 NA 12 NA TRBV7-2 CASSLDSDEQYF TGTGCCAGCAGCTTAGATAGCGACGAGCAGTACTTC
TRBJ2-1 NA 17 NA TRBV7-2 CASSLRPRASWGNEQFF TGTGCCAGCAGCCTACGACCACGGGCGTCCTGGGGAAATGAGCAGTTCTTC
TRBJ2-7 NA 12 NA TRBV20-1 CSASLTQNEQYF TGCAGTGCTAGTTTAACCCAAAACGAGCAGTACTTC
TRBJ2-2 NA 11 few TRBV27 CASSLRGELFF TGTGCCAGCAGTTTACGAGGGGAGCTGTTTTTT
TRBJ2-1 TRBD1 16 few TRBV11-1 CASSSATRIGTDEQFF TGTGCCAGCAGCTCCGCTACTAGGATTGGGACAGATGAGCAGTTCTTC
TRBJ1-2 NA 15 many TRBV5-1 CASSLRRTVSSGYTF TGCGCCAGCAGCTTGAGGCGTACAGTTAGCTCGGGCTACACCTTC
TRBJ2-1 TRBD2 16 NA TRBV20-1 CSADRTSGTSYNEQFF TGCAGTGCGGACAGGACTAGCGGGACCTCCTACAATGAGCAGTTCTTC
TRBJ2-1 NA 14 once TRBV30 CAWSEWVHSQPQFF TGTGCCTGGAGTGAATGGGTCCACTCCCAGCCCCAGTTCTTC
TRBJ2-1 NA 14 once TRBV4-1 CASSQDTRLGEQFF TGCGCCAGCAGCCAAGATACTAGATTAGGGGAGCAGTTCTTC
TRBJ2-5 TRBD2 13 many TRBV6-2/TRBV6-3 CASSGLAGETQYF TGTGCCAGCTCCGGACTAGCGGGAGAGACCCAGTACTTC
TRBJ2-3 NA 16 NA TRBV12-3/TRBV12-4 CASSLRLLKAADTQYF TGTGCCAGCAGTTTAAGACTCCTCAAGGCGGCAGATACGCAGTATTTT
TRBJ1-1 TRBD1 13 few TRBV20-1 CSARRTGGSEAFF TGCAGTGCTAGGAGGACAGGAGGTTCTGAAGCTTTCTTT
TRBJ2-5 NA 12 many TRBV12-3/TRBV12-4 CASSHRERVQYF TGTGCCAGCAGTCACCGGGAAAGGGTCCAGTACTTC
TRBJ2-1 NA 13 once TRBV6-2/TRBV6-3 CASSALSYSEQFF TGTGCCAGCAGTGCTCTATCCTACAGTGAGCAGTTCTTC
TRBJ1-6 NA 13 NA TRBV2 CASSEARNSPLHF TGTGCCAGCAGTGAAGCGAGAAATTCACCCCTCCACTTT
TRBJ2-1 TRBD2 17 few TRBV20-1 CSARDSRTSVGGDEQFF TGCAGTGCTAGAGATTCTAGGACTAGCGTAGGGGGCGATGAGCAGTTCTTC
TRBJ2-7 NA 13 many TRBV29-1 CSVSQRTNYEQYF TGCAGCGTTTCACAGCGAACCAACTACGAGCAGTACTTC
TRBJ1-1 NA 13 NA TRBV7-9 CASSFFLGTEAFF TGTGCCAGCAGCTTTTTCTTGGGGACTGAAGCTTTCTTT
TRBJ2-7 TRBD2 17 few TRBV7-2 CASSPASGRAIVYEQYF TGTGCCAGCAGCCCCGCTAGCGGGAGGGCCATAGTCTACGAGCAGTACTTC
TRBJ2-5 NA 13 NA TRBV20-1 CSARVGFQETQYF TGCAGTGCTAGAGTGGGCTTTCAAGAGACCCAGTACTTC
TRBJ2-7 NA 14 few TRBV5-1 CASSPRPSNYEQYF TGCGCCAGCAGCCCGCGACCGTCTAACTACGAGCAGTACTTC
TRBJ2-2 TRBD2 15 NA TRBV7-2 CASSSRAGGTGELFF TGTGCCAGCAGCTCTAGAGCGGGAGGCACCGGGGAGCTGTTTTTT
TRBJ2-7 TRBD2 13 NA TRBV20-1 CSAMAGASYEQYF TGCAGTGCGATGGCGGGAGCCTCCTACGAGCAGTACTTC
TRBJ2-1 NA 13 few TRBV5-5 CASSLAAANEQFF TGTGCCAGCAGCTTGGCGGCGGCAAATGAGCAGTTCTTC